One and the same sample provided the 13 T cell receptor beta chains below, sequenced in a study of T cells in Graves' hyperthyroidism and ophthalmopathy. Amplification of TCR beta CDR3 regions was performed using RNA transcripts as template. The study used the HTBI primer set for a first-round RT-PCR of the TCR CDR3. TCRdb analysed the multiplex PCR reads with MiXCR anew, one entry per CDR3 protein. The data contain 500,000 to 750,000 distinct CDR3 sequences, 14% of them singletons. Sequencing was done on a sample of blood. Receptor source: a woman under 30 with Graves' ophthalmopathy.

The chain joins TRBV15 to TRBJ2-7; TRBD2 matches 9 bases. The trim removed 2 bases at V and 6 bases at J, leaving 11 bases unmatched. The CDR3 is made up of 16 amino acids. Looked up from germline, CDR1 is LNHNV and CDR2 is YYDKDF (reference sequence). This CDR3 reads CATSRTLGAGGSEQYF. DNA of the CDR3: TGTGCCACCAGCAGAACCCTAGGAGCGGGAGGTTCCGAGCAGTACTTC.

A few counts support this clonotype. The chain is built from TRBV25-1 and TRBJ1-1; D remains ambiguous. The CDR3 contains 14 residues. Deletions cut 3 bases from V and 3 bases from J, with 11 bases between. In germline, CDR1 is MGHDK, CDR2 SYGVNS. The CDR3 DNA follows: TGTGCCAGCAGTGAGGGAGGTCACCACACTGAAGCTTTCTTT. Translating it yields CASSEGGHHTEAFF.

V usage is TRBV2 and J usage is TRBJ2-1; TRBD2 aligns across 9 bases. The CDR3 length is 15 residues. Germline trimming cut 6 bases from V and 7 bases from J; bases unmatched to any gene: 10. Germline values: CDR1 SNHLY, CDR2 FYNNEI. CDR3 in amino acids: CASRQTSGRRNEQFF. In DNA, the CDR3 is TGTGCCAGCAGGCAAACTAGCGGGCGGAGGAATGAGCAGTTCTTC.

The table lists this clonotype with many counts. V gene TRBV7-3 combines with J gene TRBJ2-3, with D possibly matching TRBD1 (6 bases). The CDR3 is made up of 15 amino acids. V lost 4 bases and J lost 3, with 14 bases in between. Germline loops: CDR1 SGHTA, CDR2 FQGTGA. CDR3 region: CASSSRGFGTDTQYF. DNA for the CDR3: TGTGCCAGCAGCTCCAGGGGTTTTGGGACAGATACGCAGTATTTT.

There are many counts of this clonotype. This sequence joins TRBV5-1 and TRBJ2-2, with 8 bases aligning to TRBD1. V lost 7 bases to trimming and J lost 2 bases; unmatched junction nucleotides: 7. CDR3 length: 15 residues. CDR1 is SGHRS, CDR2 YFSETQ, per germline. CDR3 nucleotides: TGCGCCAGCGGGATTGGACAGGGCAACACCGGGGAGCTGTTTTTT. It is translated as CASGIGQGNTGELFF.

This clonotype occurred many times. The CDR3 bases are TGTGCCAGCTCACCAAGGGGACTACAAGTCTACGAGCAGTACTTC. It codes for CASSPRGLQVYEQYF. J is TRBJ2-7 and V is TRBV18, with TRBD2 identical over 7 bases. The CDR3 sequence is 15 residues long. V dropped 2 bases and J dropped 3; count of bases not matched to a gene: 7. Looked up from germline, CDR1 is KGHSH and CDR2 is LQKENI.

This clonotype was recorded at least ten times. V is TRBV6-1 and J is TRBJ1-1; 9 bases line up with TRBD1. Germline-derived CDR1 and CDR2 are MNHNS and SASEGT. The CDR3 loop spans 15 amino acids. V gave up 6 bases and J gave up 1 base; unmatched junction bases: 6. The CDR3 protein is CASSPTTGGNTEAFF. The CDR3 nucleotides are TGTGCCAGCAGCCCCACGACAGGGGGGAACACTGAAGCTTTCTTT.

This clonotype appeared many times. The V call is TRBV11-3, the J call TRBJ2-5, with a weak D call TRBD2 (6 bases). V was pared by 0 bases and J by 9 bases, with 17 bases between. Germline V gives CDR1 SGHNT, CDR2 YENEEA. The CDR3 has 15 amino acids. The CDR3 sequence: CASSLDGRTRGAQYF. As DNA, the CDR3 is TGTGCCAGCAGCTTAGATGGCCGGACCCGCGGGGCCCAGTACTTC.

This clonotype has a count of ten or more. This chain links TRBV20-1 with TRBJ2-1; 7 nucleotides line up with TRBD2. V shed 0 bases, J shed 4 bases, and the junction held 3 bases outside the gene matches. There are 14 residues in the CDR3. The V gene's germline CDR1 is DFQATT and CDR2 SNEGSKA (reference sequence). Written as DNA, the CDR3 is TGCAGTGCTAGAGAGTTAGCGGGTTACAATGAGCAGTTCTTC. Protein: CSARELAGYNEQFF.

This clonotype was picked up many times. The rearrangement joins TRBV7-3 to TRBJ1-1; D might be TRBD1 (6 bases). The CDR3 contains 17 residues. Germline V lookup: CDR1 SGHTA, CDR2 FQGTGA. V was shortened by 1 base and J by 0 bases, with 15 bases between the two germline ends. Here the CDR3 reads CASSLRGPDFLNTEAFF. The CDR3 DNA reads as TGTGCCAGCAGCTTAAGGGGGCCGGACTTCCTGAACACTGAAGCTTTCTTT. The full variable domain, with the rest looked up from reference TRBV7-3 and TRBJ1-1, is GAGVSQTPSNKVTEKGKYVELRCDPISGHTALYWYRQSLGQGPEFLIYFQGTGAADDSGLPNDRFFAVRPEGSVSTLKIQRTERGDSAVYLCASSLRGPDFLNTEAFFGQGTRLTVV.

This clonotype appeared many times. The chain carries TRBV27 and TRBJ2-1, with 8 bases lining up with TRBD2. The ends lost 4 bases at V and 9 bases at J; junction bases unmatched: 17. The CDR3 is 17 residues long. Germline CDR1 is MNHEY and CDR2 is SMNVEV (reference sequence). As DNA, the CDR3 is TGTGCCAGCAGTTCCTTTCTAACCGGGACTAGAAGGGGTGAGCAGTTCTTC. Protein sequence: CASSSFLTGTRRGEQFF.

This clonotype was counted a few times. The chain recombines TRBV6-1 with TRBJ1-3, with 8 bases lining up with TRBD1. Germline trimming cut 6 bases from V and 7 bases from J; bases unmatched to any gene: 5. In germline, CDR1 is MNHNS, CDR2 SASEGT. This CDR3 is built from 13 residues. CDR3 amino acids: CASRRTGYNTIYF. The DNA for the CDR3 is TGTGCCAGCAGACGGACAGGGTATAACACCATATATTTT.

The rearrangement uses TRBV5-6 and TRBJ2-7; a weak D match, TRBD1 (5 bases). The germline gives CDR1 SGHDT, CDR2 YYEEEE. The CDR3 spans 15 residues. The V end lost 0 bases, the J end lost 0 bases, and 10 bases lay between the germline ends. The CDR3 DNA follows: TGTGCCAGCAGCTTGGGAAGGGGCCTCTCCTACGAGCAGTACTTC. It codes for CASSLGRGLSYEQYF.